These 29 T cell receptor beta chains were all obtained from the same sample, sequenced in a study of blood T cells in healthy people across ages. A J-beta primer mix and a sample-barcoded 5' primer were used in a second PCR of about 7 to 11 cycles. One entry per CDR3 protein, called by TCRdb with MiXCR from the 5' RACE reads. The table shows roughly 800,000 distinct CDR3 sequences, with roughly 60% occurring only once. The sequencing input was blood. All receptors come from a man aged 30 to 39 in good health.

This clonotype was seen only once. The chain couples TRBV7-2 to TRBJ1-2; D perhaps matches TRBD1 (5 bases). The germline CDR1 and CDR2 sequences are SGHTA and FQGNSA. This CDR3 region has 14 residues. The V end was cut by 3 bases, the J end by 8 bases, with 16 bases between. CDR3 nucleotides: TGTGCCAGCAGCTTTCTAGAGGGGCCTCGGGGCTACACCTTC. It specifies CASSFLEGPRGYTF.

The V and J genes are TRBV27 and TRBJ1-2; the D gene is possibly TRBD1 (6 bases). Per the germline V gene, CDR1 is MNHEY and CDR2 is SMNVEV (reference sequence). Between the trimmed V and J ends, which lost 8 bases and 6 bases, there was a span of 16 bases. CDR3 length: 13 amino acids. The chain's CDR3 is CASSPTGDHGYTF. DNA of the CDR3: TGTGCCAGCTCTCCGACAGGCGACCATGGCTACACCTTC.

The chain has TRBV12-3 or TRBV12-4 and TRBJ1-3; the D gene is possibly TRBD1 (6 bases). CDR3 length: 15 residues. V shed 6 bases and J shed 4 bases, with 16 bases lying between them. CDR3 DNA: TGTGCCAGCAGCCGCCCGACAGGTTTGGGAAACACCATATATTTT. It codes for CASSRPTGLGNTIYF.

The CDR3, as DNA: TGCGCCAGCAGCTTATTAACTTGGGCGAACACTGAAGCTTTCTTT. Its protein product is CASSLLTWANTEAFF. This chain connects TRBV5-1 to TRBJ1-1; D gene ambiguous. This CDR3 is 15 amino acids long. The germline V gene has CDR1 SGHRS and CDR2 YFSETQ. V dropped 2 bases and J dropped 1 base, with 12 bases sitting between them. The full variable domain, completed using reference TRBV5-1 and TRBJ1-1, is KAGVTQTPRYLIKTRGQQVTLSCSPISGHRSVSWYQQTPGQGLQFLFEYFSETQRNKGNFPGRFSGRQFSNSRSEMNVSTLELGDSALYLCASSLLTWANTEAFFGQGTRLTVV.

The CDR3, as DNA: TGCAGTGCTAGAACCGGGACTAGCGGGACAAGAGGTCTAGGAATAGCCAAAAACATTCAGTACTTC. Translated, it gives CSARTGTSGTRGLGIAKNIQYF. The chain is built from TRBV20-1 and TRBJ2-4, with 13 bases matching TRBD2. Germline assignment: CDR1 DFQATT and CDR2 SNEGSKA (reference sequence). This CDR3 has 22 residues. V shed 2 bases, J shed 0 bases, and the junction held 19 bases outside the gene matches.

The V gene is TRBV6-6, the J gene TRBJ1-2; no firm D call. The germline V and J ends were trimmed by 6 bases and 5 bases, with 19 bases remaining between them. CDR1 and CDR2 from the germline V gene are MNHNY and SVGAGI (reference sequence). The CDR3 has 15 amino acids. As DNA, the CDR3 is TGTGCCAGCAGACCTCCGGGCAGCGATGGTTATGGCTACACCTTC. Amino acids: CASRPPGSDGYGYTF.

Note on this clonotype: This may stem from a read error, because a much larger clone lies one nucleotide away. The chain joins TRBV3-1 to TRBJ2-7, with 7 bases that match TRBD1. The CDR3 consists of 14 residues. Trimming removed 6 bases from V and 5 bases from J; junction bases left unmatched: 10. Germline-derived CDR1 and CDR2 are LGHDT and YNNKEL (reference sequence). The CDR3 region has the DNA TGTGCCAGCAGTCGTTATACAGGGGTCGACGAGCAGTACTTC. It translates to CASSRYTGVDEQYF.

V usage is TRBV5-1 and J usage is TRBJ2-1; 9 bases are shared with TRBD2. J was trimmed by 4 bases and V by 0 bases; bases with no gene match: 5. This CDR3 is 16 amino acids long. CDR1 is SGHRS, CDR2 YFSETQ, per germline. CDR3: CASSLEAGLAYNEQFF. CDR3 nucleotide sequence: TGCGCCAGCAGCTTGGAGGCGGGACTAGCATACAATGAGCAGTTCTTC.

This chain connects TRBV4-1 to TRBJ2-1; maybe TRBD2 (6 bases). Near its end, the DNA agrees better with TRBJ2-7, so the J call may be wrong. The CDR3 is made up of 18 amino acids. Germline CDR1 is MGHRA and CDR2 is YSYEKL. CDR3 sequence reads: CASSQHSGLVSSYNEQYF. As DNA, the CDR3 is TGCGCCAGCAGCCAACACTCGGGACTGGTGAGCTCCTACAATGAGCAGTACTTC.

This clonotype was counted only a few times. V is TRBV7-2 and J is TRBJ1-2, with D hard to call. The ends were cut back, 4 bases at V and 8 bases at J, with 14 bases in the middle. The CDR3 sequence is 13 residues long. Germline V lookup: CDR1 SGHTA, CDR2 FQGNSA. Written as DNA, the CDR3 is TGTGCCAGCAGCTCGTATAGAAAGGACGGCTACACCTTC. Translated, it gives CASSSYRKDGYTF. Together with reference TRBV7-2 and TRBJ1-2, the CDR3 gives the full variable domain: GAGVSQSPSNKVTEKGKDVELRCDPISGHTALYWYRQSLGQGLEFLIYFQGNSAPDKSGLPSDRFSAERTGGSVSTLTIQRTQQEDSAVYLCASSSYRKDGYTFGSGTRLTVV.

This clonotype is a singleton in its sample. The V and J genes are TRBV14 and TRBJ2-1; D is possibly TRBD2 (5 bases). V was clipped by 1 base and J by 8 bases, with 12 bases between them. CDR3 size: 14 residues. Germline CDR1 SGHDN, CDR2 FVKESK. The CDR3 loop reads CASSQGLAVHEQFF. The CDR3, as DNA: TGTGCCAGCAGCCAAGGGCTAGCAGTCCATGAGCAGTTCTTC.

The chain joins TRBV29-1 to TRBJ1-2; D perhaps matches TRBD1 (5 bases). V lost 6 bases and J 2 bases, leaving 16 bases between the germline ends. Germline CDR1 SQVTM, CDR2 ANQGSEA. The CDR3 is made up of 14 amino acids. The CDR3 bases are TGCAGCGTCCTACAGGCGGGTGGGAACTATGGCTACACCTTC. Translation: CSVLQAGGNYGYTF.

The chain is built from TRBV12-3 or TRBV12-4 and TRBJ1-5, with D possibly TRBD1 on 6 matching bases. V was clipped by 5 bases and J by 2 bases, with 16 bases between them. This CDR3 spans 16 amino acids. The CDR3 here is CASSPIQGTGNQPQHF. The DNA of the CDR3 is TGTGCCAGCAGTCCCATACAGGGAACGGGCAATCAGCCCCAGCATTTT.

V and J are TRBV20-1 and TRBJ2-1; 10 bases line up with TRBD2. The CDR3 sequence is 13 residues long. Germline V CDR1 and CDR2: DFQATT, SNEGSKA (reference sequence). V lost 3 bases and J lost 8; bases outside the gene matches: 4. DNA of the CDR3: TGCAGTGCTAGCCGGGGACTAGCGTATGAGCAGTTCTTC. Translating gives CSASRGLAYEQFF.

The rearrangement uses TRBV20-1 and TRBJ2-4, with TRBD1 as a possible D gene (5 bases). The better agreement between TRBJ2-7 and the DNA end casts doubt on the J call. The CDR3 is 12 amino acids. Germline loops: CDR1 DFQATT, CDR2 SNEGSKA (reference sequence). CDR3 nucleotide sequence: TGCAGTGTTAAGGCAGGGCGCTACGAGCAGTACTTC. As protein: CSVKAGRYEQYF.

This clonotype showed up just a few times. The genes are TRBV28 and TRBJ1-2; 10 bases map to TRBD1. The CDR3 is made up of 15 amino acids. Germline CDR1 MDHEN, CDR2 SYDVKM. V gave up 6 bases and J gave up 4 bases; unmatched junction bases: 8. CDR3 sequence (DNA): TGTGCCAGCAGCGCTGGGACAGGGGCCACCTATGGCTACACCTTC. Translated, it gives CASSAGTGATYGYTF.

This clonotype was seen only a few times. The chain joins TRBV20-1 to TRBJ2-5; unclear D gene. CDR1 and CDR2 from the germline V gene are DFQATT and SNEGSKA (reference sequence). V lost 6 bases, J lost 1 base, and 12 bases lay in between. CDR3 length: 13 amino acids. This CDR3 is CSAIGVVQETQYF. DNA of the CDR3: TGCAGTGCCATCGGAGTAGTCCAAGAGACCCAGTACTTC.

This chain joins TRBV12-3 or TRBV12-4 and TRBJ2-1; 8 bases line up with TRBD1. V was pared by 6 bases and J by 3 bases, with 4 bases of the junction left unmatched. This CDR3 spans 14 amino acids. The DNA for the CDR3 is TGTGCCAGCAGCCCGGACAGGGTCTACAATGAGCAGTTCTTC. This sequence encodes CASSPDRVYNEQFF.

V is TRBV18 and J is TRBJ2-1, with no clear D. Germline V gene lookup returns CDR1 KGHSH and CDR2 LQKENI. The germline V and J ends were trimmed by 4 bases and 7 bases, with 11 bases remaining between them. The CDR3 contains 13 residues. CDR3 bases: TGTGCCAGCTCACTCCGCGAGGTGAATGAGCAGTTCTTC. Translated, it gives CASSLREVNEQFF.

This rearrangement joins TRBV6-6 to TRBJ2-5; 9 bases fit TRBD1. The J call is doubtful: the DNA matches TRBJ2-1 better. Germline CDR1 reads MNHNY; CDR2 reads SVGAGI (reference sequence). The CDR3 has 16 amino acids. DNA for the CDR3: TGTGCCAGCAACACCCGGGACAGGGCTTTCCAAGAGACCCAGTTCTTC. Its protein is CASNTRDRAFQETQFF.

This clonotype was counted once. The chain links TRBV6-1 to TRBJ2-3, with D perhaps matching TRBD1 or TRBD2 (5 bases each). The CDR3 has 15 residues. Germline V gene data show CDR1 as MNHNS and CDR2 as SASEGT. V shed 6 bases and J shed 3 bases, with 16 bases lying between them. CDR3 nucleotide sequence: TGTGCCAGCAGACCGGGGACGGGAAGGACAGATACGCAGTATTTT. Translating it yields CASRPGTGRTDTQYF.

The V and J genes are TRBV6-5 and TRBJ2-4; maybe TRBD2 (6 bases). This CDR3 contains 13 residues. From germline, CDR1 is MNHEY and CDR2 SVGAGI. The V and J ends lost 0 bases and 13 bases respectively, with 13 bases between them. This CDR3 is CASSYSFWREQYF. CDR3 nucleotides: TGTGCCAGCAGTTACTCGTTCTGGAGGGAGCAGTACTTC.

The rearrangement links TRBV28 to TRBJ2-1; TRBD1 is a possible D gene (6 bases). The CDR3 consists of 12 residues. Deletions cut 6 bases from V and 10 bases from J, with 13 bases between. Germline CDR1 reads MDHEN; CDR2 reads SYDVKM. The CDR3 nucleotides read TGTGCCAGCAGCCTTACCAGGGGAGAGCAGTTCTTC. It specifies CASSLTRGEQFF.

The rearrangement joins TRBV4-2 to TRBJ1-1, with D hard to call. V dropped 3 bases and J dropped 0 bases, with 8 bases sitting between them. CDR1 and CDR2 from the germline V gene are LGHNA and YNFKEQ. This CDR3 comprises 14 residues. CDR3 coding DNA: TGTGCCAGCAGCCACGAACTTCTGAACACTGAAGCTTTCTTT. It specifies CASSHELLNTEAFF.

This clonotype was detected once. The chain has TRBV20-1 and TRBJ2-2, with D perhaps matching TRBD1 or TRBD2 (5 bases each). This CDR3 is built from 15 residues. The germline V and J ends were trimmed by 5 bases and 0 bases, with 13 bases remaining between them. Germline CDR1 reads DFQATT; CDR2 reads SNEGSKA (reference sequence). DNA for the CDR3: TGCAGTGCTTTTCAGGGAGCCCCGAACACCGGGGAGCTGTTTTTT. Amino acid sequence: CSAFQGAPNTGELFF.

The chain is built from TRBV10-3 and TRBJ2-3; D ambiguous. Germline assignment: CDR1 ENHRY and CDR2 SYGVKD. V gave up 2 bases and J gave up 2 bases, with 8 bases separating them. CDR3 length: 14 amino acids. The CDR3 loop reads CAISEGRATDTQYF. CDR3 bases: TGTGCCATCAGTGAGGGTAGGGCCACAGATACGCAGTATTTT.

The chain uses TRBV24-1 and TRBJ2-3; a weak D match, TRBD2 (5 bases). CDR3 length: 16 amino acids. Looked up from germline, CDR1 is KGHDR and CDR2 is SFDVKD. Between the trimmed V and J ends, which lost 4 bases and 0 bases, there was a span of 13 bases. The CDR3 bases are TGTGCCACCAGTGACCCCGGGGTAACTAGCACAGATACGCAGTATTTT. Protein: CATSDPGVTSTDTQYF.

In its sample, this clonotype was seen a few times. This CDR3 reads CSVEATGGGYTF. The CDR3 nucleotides are TGCAGCGTTGAAGCGACAGGAGGAGGCTACACCTTC. The chain uses TRBV29-1 and TRBJ1-2; tentative D call: TRBD1 (6 bases). Germline lookup yields CDR1 SQVTM and CDR2 ANQGSEA. V was trimmed by 1 base and J by 8 bases, leaving 11 bases between them. This CDR3 has 12 residues.

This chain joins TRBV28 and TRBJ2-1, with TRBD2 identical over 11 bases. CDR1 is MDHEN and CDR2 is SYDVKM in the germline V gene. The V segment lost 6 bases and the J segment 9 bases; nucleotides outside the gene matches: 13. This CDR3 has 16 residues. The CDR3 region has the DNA TGTGCCAGCAGGGCGTCCGGGACTAGCGGAAGGGGTGAGCAGTTCTTC. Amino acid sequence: CASRASGTSGRGEQFF.